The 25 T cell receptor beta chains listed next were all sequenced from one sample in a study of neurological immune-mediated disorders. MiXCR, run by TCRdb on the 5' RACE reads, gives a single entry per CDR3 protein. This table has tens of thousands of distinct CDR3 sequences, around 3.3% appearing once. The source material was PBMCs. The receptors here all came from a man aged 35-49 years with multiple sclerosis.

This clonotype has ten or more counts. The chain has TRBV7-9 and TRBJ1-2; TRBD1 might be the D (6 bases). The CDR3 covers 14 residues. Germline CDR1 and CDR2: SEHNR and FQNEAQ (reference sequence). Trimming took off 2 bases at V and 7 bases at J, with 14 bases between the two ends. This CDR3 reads CASSLIQGKGGYTF. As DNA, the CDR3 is TGTGCCAGCAGCTTAATTCAGGGGAAAGGTGGCTACACCTTC.

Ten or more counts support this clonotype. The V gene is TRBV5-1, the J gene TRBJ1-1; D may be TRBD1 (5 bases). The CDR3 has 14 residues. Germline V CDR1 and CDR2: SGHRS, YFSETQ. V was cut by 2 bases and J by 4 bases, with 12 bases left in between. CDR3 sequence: CASSLAGRGTEAFF. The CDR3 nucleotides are TGCGCCAGCAGCTTAGCCGGTAGGGGCACTGAAGCTTTCTTT.

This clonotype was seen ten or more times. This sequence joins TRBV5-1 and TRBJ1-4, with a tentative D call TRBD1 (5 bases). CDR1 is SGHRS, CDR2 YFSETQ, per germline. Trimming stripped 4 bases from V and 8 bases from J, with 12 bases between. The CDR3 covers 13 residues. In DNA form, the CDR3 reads TGCGCCAGCAGCGCCGGGGCGGGAGAAAAACTGTTTTTT. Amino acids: CASSAGAGEKLFF.

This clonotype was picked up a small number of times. Here the CDR3 reads CASSFSSWSYNEQFF. The CDR3 DNA is TGTGCCAGCAGCTTTTCTAGCTGGTCCTACAATGAGCAGTTCTTC. V and J are TRBV5-6 and TRBJ2-1; possibly TRBD2 for D (5 bases). V was cut by 2 bases and J by 1 base, with 10 bases left in between. The CDR3 loop spans 15 amino acids. Germline values: CDR1 SGHDT, CDR2 YYEEEE.

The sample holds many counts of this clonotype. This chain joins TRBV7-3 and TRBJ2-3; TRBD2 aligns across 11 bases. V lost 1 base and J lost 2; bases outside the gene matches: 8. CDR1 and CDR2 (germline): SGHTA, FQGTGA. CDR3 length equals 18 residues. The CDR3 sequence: CASSLRPSGGLTTDTQYF. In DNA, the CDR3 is TGTGCCAGCAGCTTAAGGCCTAGCGGGGGGCTAACCACAGATACGCAGTATTTT.

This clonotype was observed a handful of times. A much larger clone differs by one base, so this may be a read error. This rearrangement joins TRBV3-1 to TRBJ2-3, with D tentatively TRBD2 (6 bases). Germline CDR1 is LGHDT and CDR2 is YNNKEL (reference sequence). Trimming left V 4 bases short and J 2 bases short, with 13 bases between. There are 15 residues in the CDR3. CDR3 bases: TGTGCCAGCAGCCGCCGGGACTTAACCACAGATACGCAGTATTTT. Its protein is CASSRRDLTTDTQYF.

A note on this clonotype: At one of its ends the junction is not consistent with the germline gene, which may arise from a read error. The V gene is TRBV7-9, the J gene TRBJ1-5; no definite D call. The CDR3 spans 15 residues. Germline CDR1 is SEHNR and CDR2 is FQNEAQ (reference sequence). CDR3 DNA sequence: TGTGCCAGCAGTTCGGACGGATATAGCAATCAGCCCCAGAATTTT. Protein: CASSSDGYSNQPQNF.

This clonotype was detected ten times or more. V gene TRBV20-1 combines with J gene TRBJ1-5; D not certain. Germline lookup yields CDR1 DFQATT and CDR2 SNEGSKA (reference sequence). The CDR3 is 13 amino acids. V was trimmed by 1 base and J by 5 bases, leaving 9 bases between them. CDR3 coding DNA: TGCAGTGCTAGAGGAGCAACCCATCAGCCCCAGCATTTT. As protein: CSARGATHQPQHF.

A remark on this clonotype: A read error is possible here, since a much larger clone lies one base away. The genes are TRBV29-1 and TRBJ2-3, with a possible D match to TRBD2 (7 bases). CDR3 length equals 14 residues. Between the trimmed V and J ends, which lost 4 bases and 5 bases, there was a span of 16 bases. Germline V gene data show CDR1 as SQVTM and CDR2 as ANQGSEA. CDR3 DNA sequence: TGCAGCGTTGTGGTGGGGGGGCCGGTAGATACGCAGTATTTT. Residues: CSVVVGGPVDTQYF.

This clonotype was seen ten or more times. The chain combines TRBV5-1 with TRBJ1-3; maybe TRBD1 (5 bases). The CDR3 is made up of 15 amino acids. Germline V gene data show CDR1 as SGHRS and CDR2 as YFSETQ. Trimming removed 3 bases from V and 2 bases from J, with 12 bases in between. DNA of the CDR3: TGCGCCAGCAGCTCCGGGGGGACTCCTGGAAACACCATATATTTT. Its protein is CASSSGGTPGNTIYF.

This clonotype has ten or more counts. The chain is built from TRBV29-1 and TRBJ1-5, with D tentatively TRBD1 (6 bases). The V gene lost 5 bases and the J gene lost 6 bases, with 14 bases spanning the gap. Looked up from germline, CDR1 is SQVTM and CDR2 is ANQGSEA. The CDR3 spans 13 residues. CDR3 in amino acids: CSVSEGVGQPQHF. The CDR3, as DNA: TGCAGCGTTAGCGAGGGGGTCGGTCAGCCCCAGCATTTT.

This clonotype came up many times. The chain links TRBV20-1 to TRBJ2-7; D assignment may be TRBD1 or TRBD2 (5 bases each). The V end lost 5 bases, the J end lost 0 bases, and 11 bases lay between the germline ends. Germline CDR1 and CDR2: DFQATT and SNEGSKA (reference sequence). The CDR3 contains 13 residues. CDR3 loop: CSAGTASSYEQYF. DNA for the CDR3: TGCAGTGCTGGGACGGCTAGCTCCTACGAGCAGTACTTC.

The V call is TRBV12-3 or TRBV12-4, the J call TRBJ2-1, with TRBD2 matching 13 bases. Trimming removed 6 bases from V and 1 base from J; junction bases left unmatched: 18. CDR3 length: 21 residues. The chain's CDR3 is CASRPTTGTSGNFLSYNEQFF. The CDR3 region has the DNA TGTGCCAGCAGGCCAACCACCGGGACTAGCGGGAATTTTCTTTCCTACAATGAGCAGTTCTTC.

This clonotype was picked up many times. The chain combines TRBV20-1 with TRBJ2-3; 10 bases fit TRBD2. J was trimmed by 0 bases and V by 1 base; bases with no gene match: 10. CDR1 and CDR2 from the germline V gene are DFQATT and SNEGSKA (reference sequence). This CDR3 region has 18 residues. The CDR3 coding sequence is TGCAGTGCTAGAGCGGCCTTAGCGGGGGGCCTTAGCACAGATACGCAGTATTTT. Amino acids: CSARAALAGGLSTDTQYF.

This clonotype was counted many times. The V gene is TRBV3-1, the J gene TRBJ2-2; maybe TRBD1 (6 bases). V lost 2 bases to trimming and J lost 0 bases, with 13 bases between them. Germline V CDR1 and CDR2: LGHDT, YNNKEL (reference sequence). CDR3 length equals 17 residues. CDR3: CASSQNQRTANTGELFF. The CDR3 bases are TGTGCCAGCAGCCAAAATCAAAGGACAGCGAACACCGGGGAGCTGTTTTTT.

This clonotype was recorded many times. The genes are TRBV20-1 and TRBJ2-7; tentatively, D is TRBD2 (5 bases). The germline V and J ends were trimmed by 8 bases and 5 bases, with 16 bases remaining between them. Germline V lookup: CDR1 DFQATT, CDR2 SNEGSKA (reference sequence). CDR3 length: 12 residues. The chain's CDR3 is CSSGESYNEQYF. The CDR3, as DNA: TGCAGTTCCGGGGAATCCTACAACGAGCAGTACTTC.

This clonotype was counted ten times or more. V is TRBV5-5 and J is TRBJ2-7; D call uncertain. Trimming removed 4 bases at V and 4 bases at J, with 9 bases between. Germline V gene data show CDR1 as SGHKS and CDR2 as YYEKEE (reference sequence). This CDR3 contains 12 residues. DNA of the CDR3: TGTGCCAGCAGCCCAGACCCTTACGAGCAGTACTTC. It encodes CASSPDPYEQYF.

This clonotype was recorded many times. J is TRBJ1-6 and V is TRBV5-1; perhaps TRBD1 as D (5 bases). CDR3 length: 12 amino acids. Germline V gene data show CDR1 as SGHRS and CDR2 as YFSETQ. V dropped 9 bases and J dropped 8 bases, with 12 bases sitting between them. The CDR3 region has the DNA TGCGCCACCCGGGACGGAGATTCACCCCTCCACTTT. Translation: CATRDGDSPLHF.

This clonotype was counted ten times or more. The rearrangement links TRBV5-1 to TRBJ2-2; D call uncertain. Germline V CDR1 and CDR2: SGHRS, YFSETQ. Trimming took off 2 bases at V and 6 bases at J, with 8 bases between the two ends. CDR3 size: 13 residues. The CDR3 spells CASSFEAAGELFF. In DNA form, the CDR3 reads TGCGCCAGCAGCTTTGAGGCGGCCGGGGAGCTGTTTTTT.

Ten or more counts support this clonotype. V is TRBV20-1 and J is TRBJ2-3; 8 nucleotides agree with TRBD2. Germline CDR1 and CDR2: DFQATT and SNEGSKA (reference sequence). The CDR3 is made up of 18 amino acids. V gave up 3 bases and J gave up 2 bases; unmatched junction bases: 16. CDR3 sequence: CSARLFPGLDFDTDTQYF. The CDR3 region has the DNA TGCAGTGCTAGGCTATTTCCGGGACTAGATTTCGACACAGATACGCAGTATTTT.

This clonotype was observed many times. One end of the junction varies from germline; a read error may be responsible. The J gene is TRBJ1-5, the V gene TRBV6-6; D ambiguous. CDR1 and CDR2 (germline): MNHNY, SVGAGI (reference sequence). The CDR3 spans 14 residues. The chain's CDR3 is CASSYGTSNQPQNF. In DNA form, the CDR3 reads TGTGCCAGCAGTTACGGAACGAGCAATCAGCCCCAGAATTTT.

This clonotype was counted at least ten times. DNA for the CDR3: TGTGCCACCAGTGATTCCCTCGCCACCGGGGAGCTGTTTTTT. Translated: CATSDSLATGELFF. The chain employs TRBV24-1 and TRBJ2-2; D call uncertain. Germline loops: CDR1 KGHDR, CDR2 SFDVKD. This CDR3 contains 14 residues. Trimming took 2 bases from V and 4 from J, leaving 7 bases between them.

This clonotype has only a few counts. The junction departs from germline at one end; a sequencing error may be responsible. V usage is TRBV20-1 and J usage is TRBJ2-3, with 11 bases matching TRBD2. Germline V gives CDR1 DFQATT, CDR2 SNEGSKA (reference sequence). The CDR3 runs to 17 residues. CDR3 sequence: CSASWLAGGTSTDTRYF. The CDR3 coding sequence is TGCAGTGCTAGTTGGCTAGCGGGGGGAACTAGCACAGATACGCGGTATTTT.

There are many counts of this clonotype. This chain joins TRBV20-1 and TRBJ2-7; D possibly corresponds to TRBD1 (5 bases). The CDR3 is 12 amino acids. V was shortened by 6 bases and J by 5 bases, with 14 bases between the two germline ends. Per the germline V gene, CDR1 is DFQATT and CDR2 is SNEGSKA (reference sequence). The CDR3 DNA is TGCAGTGCACCGGACAATACTGACGAGCAGTACTTC. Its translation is CSAPDNTDEQYF.

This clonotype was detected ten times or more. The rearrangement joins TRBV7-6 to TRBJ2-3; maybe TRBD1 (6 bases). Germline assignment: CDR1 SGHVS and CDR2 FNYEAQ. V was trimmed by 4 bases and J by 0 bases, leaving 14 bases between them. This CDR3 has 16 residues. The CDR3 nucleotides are TGTGCCAGCAGCTCTCCACCTGGGACAAGCACAGATACGCAGTATTTT. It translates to CASSSPPGTSTDTQYF.